One TCR beta chain is described in this entry. These data are taken from a study of blood T cell repertoires in COVID-19. On the study more broadly: The study drew acute and convalescent COVID-19 samples from the United States, Italy and Spain. T cells, B-cell-depleted T cells, or PBMCs supplied cDNA or gDNA.

This CDR3 contains 15 residues. Trimming shortened V by 0 bases and J by 1 base, and 10 bases separated the two germline ends. Per the germline V gene, CDR1 is MNHEY and CDR2 is SVGAGI. During active infection, Seattle patients enrolled and were then monitored through disease. Methods used by the authors: Amplification from reference gene primers served as the basis for estimated nucleated cell counts. The protocol was immunoSEQ multiplex PCR, while the TCRdb copy is restricted to in-frame clones and leaves out a portion. The DNA gave D and trimming, while V, J and clone size come from that table. Of around 220,000 clones listed, 75% to 90% are singletons.

This chain uses TRBV6-5 with TRBJ2-7, with TRBD1 as a possible D gene (6 bases). The TCR sequence derives from a woman older than 75 with COVID-19, enrolled during active disease. The material sequenced was peripheral blood. CDR3 loop: CASSYSITGSYEQYF. CDR3 DNA: TGTGCCAGCAGTTACTCGATTACAGGGTCCTACGAGCAGTACTTC.